The 26 T cell receptor beta chains below come from one sample, sequenced in a study of T cells after yellow fever vaccination. In TCRdb, the 5' RACE reads were re-called with MiXCR into one record per CDR3 protein. This table has some 320,000 distinct CDR3 sequences, 4% to 5.5% appearing once. The specimen was PBMCs, collected 15 days after the yellow fever booster vaccination. These receptors were collected from a man younger than 35 who received the YFV17D yellow fever vaccine.

This sequence joins TRBV18 and TRBJ2-5, with D hard to call. This CDR3 comprises 14 residues. Trimming stripped 0 bases from V and 5 bases from J, with 10 bases between. The germline V gene has CDR1 KGHSH and CDR2 LQKENI. The CDR3 DNA is TGTGCCAGCTCACCACCGGATTTCCAGGAGACCCAGTACTTC. This gives the protein CASSPPDFQETQYF. The entire variable domain, with the rest obtained from reference TRBV18 and TRBJ2-5, is as follows: NAGVMQNPRHLVRRRGQEARLRCSPMKGHSHVYWYRQLPEEGLKFMVYLQKENIIDESGMPKERFSAEFPKEGPSILRIQQVVRGDSAAYFCASSPPDFQETQYFGPGTRLLVL.

This clonotype was observed many times. The chain recombines TRBV5-1 with TRBJ2-3; D ambiguous. The CDR3 is made up of 14 amino acids. Germline lookup yields CDR1 SGHRS and CDR2 YFSETQ. V lost 1 base and J lost 3, with 9 bases in between. This chain's CDR3 is CASSLSGITDTQYF. The CDR3 region has the DNA TGCGCCAGCAGCTTGTCTGGGATTACAGATACGCAGTATTTT. Full variable domain (remainder filled in from reference TRBV5-1 and TRBJ2-3): KAGVTQTPRYLIKTRGQQVTLSCSPISGHRSVSWYQQTPGQGLQFLFEYFSETQRNKGNFPGRFSGRQFSNSRSEMNVSTLELGDSALYLCASSLSGITDTQYFGPGTRLTVL.

The chain is built from TRBV7-9 and TRBJ2-7; D is undetermined. Germline lookup yields CDR1 SEHNR and CDR2 FQNEAQ (reference sequence). This CDR3 has 13 amino acids. V gave up 2 bases and J gave up 7 bases, with 12 bases separating them. In DNA, the CDR3 is TGTGCCAGCAGCTTATCGGTGTCGTGGGAGCAGTACGTC. The encoded protein is CASSLSVSWEQYV.

V and J are TRBV5-6 and TRBJ1-1; D is unresolved. V lost 4 bases to trimming and J lost 1 base, with 14 bases between them. The CDR3 has 15 residues. CDR1 SGHDT and CDR2 YYEEEE come from the germline V gene. CDR3: CASSIYRRGNTEAFF. For the CDR3, the DNA is TGTGCCAGCAGCATCTACCGGCGGGGGAACACTGAAGCTTTCTTT.

This chain connects TRBV12-3 or TRBV12-4 to TRBJ1-2, with 8 bases matching TRBD1. The CDR3 is made up of 15 amino acids. The V and J ends lost 6 bases and 2 bases, in that order; junction bases with no gene match: 8. The CDR3 is CASSHQGAANYGYTF. The CDR3, as DNA: TGTGCCAGCAGCCACCAGGGGGCTGCCAACTATGGCTACACCTTC.

Only a few counts were recorded for this clonotype. The genes are TRBV20-1 and TRBJ1-2, with D perhaps matching TRBD1 (6 bases). The V and J ends lost 6 bases and 0 bases respectively, with 11 bases between them. Germline V gives CDR1 DFQATT, CDR2 SNEGSKA (reference sequence). The CDR3 covers 13 residues. The CDR3 sequence: CSATDSTNYGYTF. The CDR3 coding sequence is TGCAGTGCGACGGACAGTACTAACTATGGCTACACCTTC.

The table lists this clonotype with many counts. The CDR3 region is CASSQSSGSQSGNTIYF. Here the CDR3 DNA reads TGTGCCAGCAGCCAATCCTCGGGGTCCCAGTCTGGAAACACCATATATTTT. The chain uses TRBV4-2 and TRBJ1-3; D not certain. Germline loops: CDR1 LGHNA, CDR2 YNFKEQ. V lost 2 bases and J 1 base, leaving 15 bases between the germline ends. The CDR3 runs to 17 residues.

At least ten counts were recorded for this clonotype. The chain has TRBV7-9 and TRBJ2-3; TRBD2 agrees at 7 bases. The junction had 18 bases not matched to a gene; V was cut back by 4 bases and J by 8 bases. CDR3 length equals 17 residues. In germline, CDR1 is SEHNR, CDR2 FQNEAQ (reference sequence). The CDR3 loop is CASSSPRGGGEMSTQYF. The CDR3 DNA follows: TGTGCCAGCAGCTCCCCACGTGGCGGGGGAGAGATGAGTACGCAGTATTTT.

This clonotype was found many times. A much larger clone lies one base from this, so it may be a read error. The rearrangement links TRBV12-3 or TRBV12-4 to TRBJ1-5; D perhaps matches TRBD1 (6 bases). The CDR3 has 12 amino acids. The germline V and J ends were trimmed by 5 bases and 4 bases, with 6 bases remaining between them. The CDR3 DNA follows: TGTGCCAGCAGTGACAGGAATCAGCCCCAGCATTTT. Translated, it gives CASSDRNQPQHF.

In its sample, this clonotype was seen a few times. The chain is built from TRBV4-3 and TRBJ2-3; a weak D match, TRBD2 (6 bases). Trimming took off 5 bases at V and 1 base at J, with 10 bases between the two ends. CDR1 and CDR2 from the germline V gene are LGHNA and YSLEER. The CDR3 runs 14 residues. This CDR3 is CASSFWGGTDTQYF. CDR3 nucleotide sequence: TGCGCCAGCAGCTTTTGGGGGGGCACAGATACGCAGTATTTT.

This clonotype has ten or more counts. The chain is built from TRBV6-2 or TRBV6-3 and TRBJ1-5; D call uncertain. Trimming took off 2 bases at V and 3 bases at J, with 14 bases between the two ends. The CDR3 sequence is 16 residues long. The germline V gene encodes CDR1 MNHEY and CDR2 SVGEGT. The CDR3 here is CASSYGSWRSNQPQHF. In DNA, the CDR3 is TGTGCCAGCAGTTACGGGTCGTGGAGATCCAATCAGCCCCAGCATTTT.

This clonotype was recorded at least ten times. The rearrangement joins TRBV6-5 to TRBJ2-1; D is unclear. The length of the CDR3 is 12 residues. V was pared by 8 bases and J by 11 bases, with 16 bases between. Per germline, CDR1 MNHEY and CDR2 SVGAGI. The CDR3 DNA sequence: TGTGCCAGCTCCCTTTCTGCACGGCAGCAGTTCTTC. This encodes CASSLSARQQFF.

In this sample, this clonotype turned up a few times. V gene TRBV11-2 combines with J gene TRBJ2-2; no firm D call. CDR3 length: 15 residues. Germline V gene sequence: CDR1 SGHAT, CDR2 FQNNGV. Trimming stripped 6 bases from V and 0 bases from J, with 11 bases between. The CDR3 protein is CASSPRAANTGELFF. Written as DNA, the CDR3 is TGTGCCAGCAGTCCCCGCGCAGCGAACACCGGGGAGCTGTTTTTT.

V and J are TRBV11-2 and TRBJ2-3, with D unclear. CDR1 and CDR2 from the germline V gene are SGHAT and FQNNGV. There are 13 residues in the CDR3. V dropped 5 bases and J dropped 6 bases, with 12 bases sitting between them. CDR3 loop: CASSAERADTQYF. The CDR3 nucleotides read TGTGCCAGCAGCGCGGAAAGGGCCGATACGCAGTATTTT. Looking up the rest from reference TRBV11-2 and TRBJ2-3 gives the full variable domain: EAGVAQSPRYKIIEKRQSVAFWCNPISGHATLYWYQQILGQGPKLLIQFQNNGVVDDSQLPKDRFSAERLKGVDSTLKIQPAKLEDSAVYLCASSAERADTQYFGPGTRLTVL.

Here the CDR3 reads CASQHRRGPYYEQYV. CDR3 DNA sequence: TGTGCCAGCCAGCACAGACGCGGTCCGTACTACGAGCAGTACGTC. The gene calls are TRBV2 and TRBJ2-7, with D hard to call. Trimming stripped 8 bases from V and 3 bases from J, with 20 bases between. The CDR3 has 15 amino acids. The germline V gene encodes CDR1 SNHLY and CDR2 FYNNEI.

The chain links TRBV6-4 to TRBJ2-6, with D perhaps matching TRBD2 (6 bases). Per the germline V gene, CDR1 is MRHNA and CDR2 is SNTAGT. The CDR3 has 18 amino acids. Trimming cost V 7 bases and J 0 bases, with 19 bases left between them. The CDR3 coding sequence is TGTGCCAGCACACCTTCGGGAGCTTCCCTCTCTGGGGCCAACGTCCTGACTTTC. Its translation: CASTPSGASLSGANVLTF.

This clonotype was seen ten or more times. CDR3 in DNA: TGTGCCAGCAGCCAAGTAAGAGGACAGCCCCAGCATTTT. Translating gives CASSQVRGQPQHF. The V gene is TRBV4-2, the J gene TRBJ1-5, with D hard to call. Germline V gene data show CDR1 as LGHNA and CDR2 as YNFKEQ. Trimming left V 1 base short and J 7 bases short, with 8 bases between. This CDR3 has 13 residues.

V and J are TRBV19 and TRBJ2-7, with TRBD1 identical over 7 bases. This CDR3 contains 16 residues. CDR1 LNHDA and CDR2 SQIVND come from the germline V gene (reference sequence). V dropped 1 base and J dropped 3; count of bases not matched to a gene: 9. The CDR3, as DNA: TGTGCCAGTAGTATAGCTCGGACAGGAAGATACTACGAGCAGTACTTC. It translates to CASSIARTGRYYEQYF.

This clonotype appeared a few times. The V gene is TRBV4-1, the J gene TRBJ1-2; D is ambiguous. Looked up from germline, CDR1 is MGHRA and CDR2 is YSYEKL. The V gene lost 0 bases and the J gene lost 10 bases, with 21 bases spanning the gap. This CDR3 region has 16 residues. In DNA, the CDR3 is TGCGCCAGCAGCCAAGACGGCGGAACAAGCCCTATTAACTACACCTTC. Its protein product is CASSQDGGTSPINYTF.

This clonotype was seen a handful of times. CDR3 DNA: TGTGCCAGCAGCGTTTTTGGTGGCTCGGCAGATACGCAGTATTTT. Translated, it gives CASSVFGGSADTQYF. The chain joins TRBV9 to TRBJ2-3, with D unresolved. Trimming pared 2 bases from V and 4 bases from J, leaving 14 bases between. CDR3 length equals 15 residues. The germline V gene encodes CDR1 SGDLS and CDR2 YYNGEE.

This clonotype was seen at least ten times. The CDR3 DNA reads as TGCGCCAGCAGGGCAGGGGCAACTAATGAAAAACTGTTTTTT. Translated, it gives CASRAGATNEKLFF. The chain has TRBV5-1 and TRBJ1-4; D may be TRBD1 (6 bases). CDR3 length: 14 amino acids. V was pared by 5 bases and J by 0 bases, with 8 bases between. Germline CDR1 reads SGHRS; CDR2 reads YFSETQ.

This clonotype was detected many times. The rearrangement joins TRBV6-5 to TRBJ1-5; 7 positions match TRBD1. Unmatched junction bases numbered 6, after V lost 0 bases and J lost 7 bases. This CDR3 has 15 amino acids. Germline V gene lookup returns CDR1 MNHEY and CDR2 SVGAGI. CDR3 sequence (DNA): TGTGCCAGCAGTTACTCGGCAGGGGGGGGCCAGCCCCAGCATTTT. Translation: CASSYSAGGGQPQHF.

The chain carries TRBV7-6 and TRBJ1-6; no definite D call. CDR1 is SGHVS, CDR2 FNYEAQ, per germline. The CDR3 is 15 residues long. Trimming removed 1 base at V and 7 bases at J, with 11 bases between. CDR3 region: CASSLEAGGNSPLHF. The CDR3 bases are TGTGCCAGCAGCTTAGAGGCAGGCGGAAATTCACCCCTCCACTTT.

This clonotype was detected many times. This chain joins TRBV5-1 and TRBJ2-3; 8 bases fit TRBD2. Per the germline V gene, CDR1 is SGHRS and CDR2 is YFSETQ. There are 15 residues in the CDR3. J gave up 3 bases and V 6 bases, and 9 bases lay outside the gene matches. As DNA, the CDR3 is TGCGCCAGCACTCTGGGTAGCGGGGTTACAGATACGCAGTATTTT. Translating gives CASTLGSGVTDTQYF.

This clonotype was detected many times. This sequence joins TRBV7-9 and TRBJ2-5; D remains ambiguous. Trimming pared 2 bases from V and 1 base from J, leaving 8 bases between. CDR3 length equals 14 residues. CDR1 and CDR2 (germline): SEHNR, FQNEAQ (reference sequence). CDR3 sequence: CASSLHNFQETQYF. CDR3 DNA sequence: TGTGCCAGCAGCTTACATAATTTCCAAGAGACCCAGTACTTC. The full variable domain, its missing parts supplied by reference TRBV7-9 and TRBJ2-5, is DTGVSQNPRHKITKRGQNVTFRCDPISEHNRLYWYRQTLGQGPEFLTYFQNEAQLEKSRLLSDRFSAERPKGSFSTLEIQRTEQGDSAMYLCASSLHNFQETQYFGPGTRLLVL.

This clonotype was detected many times. The chain recombines TRBV30 with TRBJ2-3; TRBD2 is a possible D gene (7 bases). Trimming left V 0 bases short and J 5 bases short, with 15 bases between. This CDR3 has 15 amino acids. Germline assignment: CDR1 GTSNPN and CDR2 SVGIG (reference sequence). The CDR3 DNA is TGTGCCTGGAGTGTATACCGGGGGGCAAGAGATACGCAGTATTTT. Encoded protein: CAWSVYRGARDTQYF.